A single sample gave rise to the 27 T cell receptor beta chains below, sequenced in a study of glioma-infiltrating T cells after dendritic cell vaccination. Measured with immunoSEQ multiplex PCR; TCRdb has only the in-frame clones, and not every one. The sample carries 50,000 to 65,000 clones, over 75% recorded once. Stated time point: after dendritic cell vaccination, including at tumor progression/relapse. Sequenced here: blood, sampled after dendritic cell vaccination. These TCRs come from a human donor with glioblastoma.

V and J are TRBV5-1 and TRBJ2-1; 8 positions match TRBD2. Germline CDR1 and CDR2: SGHRS and YFSETQ. The trim removed 0 bases at V and 0 bases at J, leaving 2 bases unmatched. There are 16 residues in the CDR3. CDR3 residues: CASSLDGGDSYNEQFF. CDR3 nucleotides: TGCGCCAGCAGCTTGGACGGGGGGGACTCCTACAATGAGCAGTTCTTC.

The chain has TRBV6-1 and TRBJ1-6; no reliable D call. Trimming took off 8 bases at V and 0 bases at J, with 11 bases between the two ends. The CDR3 covers 15 residues. Germline lookup yields CDR1 MNHNS and CDR2 SASEGT. The CDR3 coding sequence is TGTGCCAGCGGGCCCTTCGGCTCCTATAATTCACCCCTCCACTTT. This translates into CASGPFGSYNSPLHF.

This rearrangement joins TRBV4-1 to TRBJ2-1; maybe TRBD2 (6 bases). This CDR3 is 12 amino acids long. Trimming took off 6 bases at V and 6 bases at J, with 9 bases between the two ends. CDR1 MGHRA and CDR2 YSYEKL come from the germline V gene. The CDR3 DNA reads TGCGCCAGCAGAGGGGACTCCAATGAGCAGTTCTTC. Translating it yields CASRGDSNEQFF.

The V call is TRBV5-4, the J call TRBJ1-2; 9 bases are shared with TRBD1. V lost 3 bases and J lost 6; bases outside the gene matches: 6. The CDR3 covers 14 residues. From germline, CDR1 is SGHNT and CDR2 YYREEE (reference sequence). The CDR3 region has the DNA TGTGCCAGCAGCTCCGGGACAGGGCAGGATGGCTACACCTTC. Its translation: CASSSGTGQDGYTF.

This chain joins TRBV10-3 and TRBJ1-5, with D possibly matching TRBD1 (5 bases). Germline V gives CDR1 ENHRY, CDR2 SYGVKD. This CDR3 has 15 residues. Trimming cost V 0 bases and J 6 bases, with 12 bases left between them. The CDR3 DNA follows: TGTGCCATCAGTGAGTCACCAGGGTCGGGTCAGCCCCAGCATTTT. Its protein is CAISESPGSGQPQHF.

The rearrangement uses TRBV7-6 and TRBJ1-1; D is unclear. The CDR3 extends over 15 amino acids. The ends were cut back, 5 bases at V and 4 bases at J, with 17 bases in the middle. Per germline, CDR1 SGHVS and CDR2 FNYEAQ. The CDR3 protein is CASSPTDSGVTEAFF. CDR3 DNA: TGTGCCAGCAGCCCGACCGATAGCGGCGTCACTGAAGCTTTCTTT.

V gene TRBV5-1 combines with J gene TRBJ1-5; D is uncertain. V was trimmed by 0 bases and J by 2 bases, leaving 9 bases between them. CDR3 length: 15 residues. CDR1 and CDR2 from the germline V gene are SGHRS and YFSETQ. The CDR3 loop is CASSLGGSGNQPQHF. CDR3 nucleotide sequence: TGCGCCAGCAGCTTGGGAGGGAGCGGCAATCAGCCCCAGCATTTT.

This clone was seen more than once but under ten times. V usage is TRBV30 and J usage is TRBJ1-6, with TRBD1 identical over 7 bases. The CDR3 covers 14 residues. Germline lookup yields CDR1 GTSNPN and CDR2 SVGIG (reference sequence). Trimming took 6 bases from V and 10 from J; bases not matched to a gene: 12. The CDR3, as DNA: TGTGCCTGCCGACAGGGTCAGTCAGGGTCACCCCTCCACTTT. This translates into CACRQGQSGSPLHF.

The rearrangement joins TRBV10-3 to TRBJ1-2; 8 bases match TRBD1. Unmatched junction bases numbered 0, after V lost 2 bases and J lost 4 bases. The CDR3 contains 13 residues. The germline CDR1 and CDR2 sequences are ENHRY and SYGVKD. CDR3: CAISEGQGYGYTF. CDR3 bases: TGTGCCATCAGTGAGGGACAGGGCTATGGCTACACCTTC.

The rearrangement joins TRBV19 to TRBJ2-2; 8 bases are a match to TRBD1. CDR1 and CDR2 from the germline V gene are LNHDA and SQIVND (reference sequence). V lost 8 bases to trimming and J lost 2 bases; unmatched junction nucleotides: 4. The CDR3 extends over 14 amino acids. DNA for the CDR3: TGTGCCAGTCGAGGGACAGGTAACACCGGGGAGCTGTTTTTT. Its protein is CASRGTGNTGELFF.

This sequence joins TRBV4-3 and TRBJ2-3; 7 positions agree with TRBD2. The CDR3 runs 14 residues. Germline V lookup: CDR1 LGHNA, CDR2 YSLEER. Unmatched junction bases numbered 6, after V lost 5 bases and J lost 4 bases. The chain's CDR3 is CASSFRTSSDTQYF. The CDR3 region has the DNA TGCGCCAGCAGCTTCCGGACTAGTTCAGATACGCAGTATTTT.

The rearrangement links TRBV7-8 to TRBJ1-4; 9 bases map to TRBD1. The CDR3 is 15 amino acids. Germline values: CDR1 SGHVS, CDR2 FQNEAQ. V shed 5 bases and J 5 bases; nucleotides not matched to a gene: 6. The chain's CDR3 is CASSGRTGANEKLFF. CDR3 nucleotide sequence: TGTGCCAGCAGCGGGCGGACAGGGGCCAATGAAAAACTGTTTTTT.

The V gene is TRBV30, the J gene TRBJ2-1; 10 bases fit TRBD2. V lost 2 bases and J lost 6; bases outside the gene matches: 4. This CDR3 contains 14 residues. Germline assignment: CDR1 GTSNPN and CDR2 SVGIG (reference sequence). The CDR3 DNA reads as TGTGCCTGGAGTTGGCAGCGGGGGGGCAATGAGCAGTTCTTC. It specifies CAWSWQRGGNEQFF.

The rearrangement uses TRBV19 and TRBJ1-2, with no clear D. V dropped 7 bases and J dropped 8 bases, with 17 bases sitting between them. From germline, CDR1 is LNHDA and CDR2 SQIVND (reference sequence). CDR3 length: 13 amino acids. CDR3 sequence (DNA): TGTGCCAGTAATCCTAAAAGTTCAGGAGGCTACACCTTC. Protein sequence: CASNPKSSGGYTF.

Remarks on this clone: Germline is not matched at one junction end, which may reflect a read error. The rearrangement links TRBV6-1 to TRBJ1-1; 7 bases line up with TRBD1. The length of the CDR3 is 16 residues. CDR1 and CDR2 from the germline V gene are MNHNS and SASEGT. In DNA form, the CDR3 reads TGTGCCAGCAGGGAAGGGACAGTGATGAGCGCCGGCAAAGCTTTCTTT. It yields the protein CASREGTVMSAGKAFF.

Only a few counts were recorded for this clone. This chain connects TRBV5-8 to TRBJ2-1; TRBD1 aligns across 8 bases. The ends lost 2 bases at V and 9 bases at J; junction bases unmatched: 7. The CDR3 sequence is 14 residues long. Germline V gives CDR1 SGHTS, CDR2 YDEGEE. DNA of the CDR3: TGTGCCAGCAGCTTTCGGGACAGGCCAGGTGAGCAGTTCTTC. Translated: CASSFRDRPGEQFF.

V usage is TRBV25-1 and J usage is TRBJ2-2; the D gene is possibly TRBD1 (6 bases). CDR3 length equals 18 residues. Trimming stripped 4 bases from V and 5 bases from J, with 23 bases between. Per the germline V gene, CDR1 is MGHDK and CDR2 is SYGVNS. CDR3 nucleotide sequence: TGTGCCAGCAGTGTGTTAGGGGGTGGCCCAAACGGGACCGGGGAGCTGTTTTTT. Translating gives CASSVLGGGPNGTGELFF.

This chain joins TRBV5-1 and TRBJ2-7; 9 bases are a match to TRBD1. Germline V gives CDR1 SGHRS, CDR2 YFSETQ. Trimming at V came to 0 bases and at J to 3 bases, leaving 7 bases not matched to a gene. The CDR3 is 16 residues long. The CDR3 bases are TGCGCCAGCAGCTTGGCCCCGGGACAGGGTTTCTACGAGCAGTACTTC. Translated, it gives CASSLAPGQGFYEQYF.

The chain combines TRBV5-6 with TRBJ1-1, with D perhaps matching TRBD1 (6 bases). Germline loops: CDR1 SGHDT, CDR2 YYEEEE. The CDR3 runs 15 residues. The V end lost 3 bases, the J end lost 0 bases, and 12 bases lay between the germline ends. For the CDR3, the DNA is TGTGCCAGCAGCTATACCAGGGGCTTGAACACTGAAGCTTTCTTT. It codes for CASSYTRGLNTEAFF.

The chain uses TRBV7-2 and TRBJ2-2, with D maybe TRBD1 (6 bases). V was cut by 4 bases and J by 3 bases, with 9 bases left in between. Per germline, CDR1 SGHTA and CDR2 FQGNSA. The length of the CDR3 is 14 residues. CDR3 in DNA: TGTGCCAGCAGCTCGGGACATTACACCGGGGAGCTGTTTTTT. Residues: CASSSGHYTGELFF. Using reference TRBV7-2 and TRBJ2-2 for the parts outside the CDR3, the full variable domain is GAGVSQSPSNKVTEKGKDVELRCDPISGHTALYWYRQSLGQGLEFLIYFQGNSAPDKSGLPSDRFSAERTGGSVSTLTIQRTQQEDSAVYLCASSSGHYTGELFFGEGSRLTVL.

This sequence joins TRBV9 and TRBJ1-2; TRBD1 matches at 7 bases. The ends lost 3 bases at V and 4 bases at J; junction bases unmatched: 6. Germline V CDR1 and CDR2: SGDLS, YYNGEE. This CDR3 is built from 14 residues. In DNA, the CDR3 is TGTGCCAGCAGCGCCCGACAGGGACCCTATGGCTACACCTTC. It yields the protein CASSARQGPYGYTF. Full variable domain (outside the CDR3, taken from reference TRBV9 and TRBJ1-2): DSGVTQTPKHLITATGQRVTLRCSPRSGDLSVYWYQQSLDQGLQFLIQYYNGEERAKGNILERFSAQQFPDLHSELNLSSLELGDSALYFCASSARQGPYGYTFGSGTRLTVV.

This clone is a singleton in its sample. V is TRBV30 and J is TRBJ2-3; 8 bases align to TRBD1. V trimming: 4 bases; J trimming: 3 bases; junction bases outside the gene matches: 3. Per germline, CDR1 GTSNPN and CDR2 SVGIG (reference sequence). There are 13 residues in the CDR3. The DNA of the CDR3 is TGTGCCTGGACAGGGGGCGGGACAGATACGCAGTATTTT. Its translation: CAWTGGGTDTQYF.

DNA for the CDR3: TGCAGCGTTGAGGTTGGGGGGGCCGGGGACATTCAGTACTTC. It codes for CSVEVGGAGDIQYF. The chain is built from TRBV29-1 and TRBJ2-4; weak D call: TRBD2 (7 bases). The CDR3 covers 14 residues. Trimming left V 3 bases short and J 8 bases short, with 17 bases between. Germline values: CDR1 SQVTM, CDR2 ANQGSEA.

The chain is built from TRBV7-9 and TRBJ1-3; D may be TRBD1 (6 bases). Germline lookup yields CDR1 SEHNR and CDR2 FQNEAQ (reference sequence). Trimming cost V 7 bases and J 2 bases, with 12 bases left between them. The CDR3 has 14 amino acids. This CDR3 is CASNYGQTGNTIYF. CDR3 coding DNA: TGTGCCAGCAACTACGGACAGACTGGAAACACCATATATTTT.

The chain is built from TRBV7-9 and TRBJ2-7, with D maybe TRBD1 (6 bases). V was cut by 5 bases and J by 2 bases, with 13 bases left in between. Per the germline V gene, CDR1 is SEHNR and CDR2 is FQNEAQ (reference sequence). The CDR3 consists of 14 residues. DNA for the CDR3: TGTGCCAGCAGCCCCGGGACACAGGCCTACGAGCAGTACTTC. It is translated as CASSPGTQAYEQYF.

The chain has TRBV28 and TRBJ2-7; possibly TRBD2 for D (6 bases). This CDR3 spans 18 amino acids. Germline V gene sequence: CDR1 MDHEN, CDR2 SYDVKM. Trimming left V 5 bases short and J 4 bases short, with 27 bases between. CDR3 loop: CASSVLRVGRGRVYEQYF. The CDR3, as DNA: TGTGCCAGCAGTGTGCTAAGGGTGGGGCGGGGTCGTGTTTACGAGCAGTACTTC.

The V gene is TRBV6-6, the J gene TRBJ1-2; D perhaps matches TRBD1 (5 bases). CDR1 MNHNY and CDR2 SVGAGI come from the germline V gene (reference sequence). The V end lost 7 bases, the J end lost 6 bases, and 18 bases lay between the germline ends. The CDR3 contains 14 residues. CDR3 region: CASITSGGGDGYTF. The CDR3 nucleotides are TGTGCCAGCATCACCTCGGGGGGAGGGGATGGCTACACCTTC.